Listed below are T cell receptor beta chains from one sample, sequenced in a study of blood T cell repertoires in COVID-19. Sequenced by immunoSEQ multiplex PCR; TCRdb stores in-frame clones only, minus some. This table has around 380,000 clones, more than 75% appearing once. Sequencing was performed on PBMCs or T cells enriched from blood (not recorded which). The origin of the receptors is a man aged 25 to 40 who had recovered from COVID-19. The conserved cysteine and the conserved F or W are not part of the CDR3 here. The order of the fields is V gene, CDR3 length, J gene, CDR3 protein.

TRBV25-1	11	TRBJ2-2	ASTVPNTGELF
TRBV5-5	12	TRBJ2-5	ASSLEGSGETQY
TRBV15	15	TRBJ2-2	ATSGGARGRNTGELF
TRBV5-8	14	TRBJ2-3	ASSPTGLAGGNTQY
TRBV6-5	11	TRBJ2-1	AIGGQPYNEQF
TRBV15	10	TRBJ2-1	ATRGVANEQF
TRBV7-2	13	TRBJ2-1	ASSLAWDRVNEQF
TRBV10-1	10	TRBJ1-6	ASSSNGSPLH
TRBV5-1	12	TRBJ1-5	ASSPDRGNQPQH
TRBV19	13	TRBJ2-1	ASSTVPGIYNEQF
TRBV5-5	12	TRBJ1-4	ASSLGQTNEKLF
TRBV19	13	TRBJ1-6	ASSITDRPLPPLH
TRBV25-1	15	TRBJ1-3	ASSVGLTSNSGNTIY
TRBV5-1	11	TRBJ2-7	ASSPGRVDEQY